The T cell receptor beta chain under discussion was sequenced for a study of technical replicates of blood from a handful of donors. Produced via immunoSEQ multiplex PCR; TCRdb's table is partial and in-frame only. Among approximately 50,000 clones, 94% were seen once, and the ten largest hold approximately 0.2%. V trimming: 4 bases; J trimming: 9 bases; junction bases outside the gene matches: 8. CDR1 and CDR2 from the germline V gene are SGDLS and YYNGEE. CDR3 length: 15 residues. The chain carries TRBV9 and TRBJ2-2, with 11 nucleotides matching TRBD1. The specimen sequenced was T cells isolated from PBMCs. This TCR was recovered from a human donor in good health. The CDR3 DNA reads TGTGCCAGCAGCTCCTCCGGGACAGGGGGGAGGGAGCTGTTTTTT. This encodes CASSSSGTGGRELFF.